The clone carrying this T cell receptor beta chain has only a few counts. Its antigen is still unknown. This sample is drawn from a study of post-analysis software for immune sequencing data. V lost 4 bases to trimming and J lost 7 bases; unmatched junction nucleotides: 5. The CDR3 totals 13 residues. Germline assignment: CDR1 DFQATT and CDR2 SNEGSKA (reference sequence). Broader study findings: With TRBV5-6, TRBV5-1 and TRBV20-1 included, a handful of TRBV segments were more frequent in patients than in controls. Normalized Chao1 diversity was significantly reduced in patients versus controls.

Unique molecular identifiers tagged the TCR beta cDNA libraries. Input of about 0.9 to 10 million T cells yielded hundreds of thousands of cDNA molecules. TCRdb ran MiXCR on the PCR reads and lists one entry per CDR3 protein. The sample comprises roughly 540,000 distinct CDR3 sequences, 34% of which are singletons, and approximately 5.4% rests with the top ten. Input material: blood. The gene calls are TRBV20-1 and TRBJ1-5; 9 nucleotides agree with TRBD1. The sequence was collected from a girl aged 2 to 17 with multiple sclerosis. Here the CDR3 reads CSATGTGHQPQHF. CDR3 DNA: TGCAGTGCTACCGGGACAGGGCACCAGCCCCAGCATTTT.